This T cell receptor beta chain was observed in a study of T cell changes during pregnancy in multiple sclerosis. Germline V gives CDR1 SEHNR, CDR2 FQNEAQ (reference sequence). V dropped 10 bases and J dropped 4; count of bases not matched to a gene: 10. The CDR3 sequence is 14 residues long. Only in-frame clones appear in the TCRdb table, and some are missing; sequencing was by immunoSEQ multiplex PCR. The sample lists roughly 50,000 clones, approximately 92% occurring once. Sequences were derived from peripheral blood, sampled after pregnancy. This clonotype was obtained from a female donor in good health, enrolled as a control in a pregnancy study. The J gene is TRBJ1-2, the V gene TRBV7-9, with TRBD1 identical over 9 bases. CDR3 DNA: TGTGCCATGGACAGGGGCCTCCTTTCCTATGGCTACACCTTC. This sequence encodes CAMDRGLLSYGYTF.